The 11 T cell receptor beta chains in this list originate from one sample, sequenced in a study of T cells in Graves' hyperthyroidism and ophthalmopathy. RNA transcripts were the template for amplifying TCR beta CDR3 regions. RT-PCR in the first round (using the HTBI primer set) targeted the TCR CDR3. TCRdb passed the multiplex PCR reads through MiXCR, listing each CDR3 protein once. The sample shows 600,000 to 850,000 distinct CDR3 sequences, about 19% of them seen only once. The source material was blood. These TCRs come from a woman aged 50 to 60 with Graves' hyperthyroidism that later progressed to Graves' ophthalmopathy.

This clonotype appeared many times. V gene TRBV10-3 combines with J gene TRBJ2-1, with 11 bases fitting TRBD2. J gave up 3 bases and V 0 bases, and 4 bases lay outside the gene matches. This CDR3 has 17 residues. Germline V lookup: CDR1 ENHRY, CDR2 SYGVKD. The CDR3 DNA reads as TGTGCCATCAGTGAGTCGCTAGCGGGGGGCATCTACAATGAGCAGTTCTTC. Translated: CAISESLAGGIYNEQFF.

V and J are TRBV9 and TRBJ2-3; weak D call: TRBD1 (6 bases). Trimming left V 1 base short and J 5 bases short, with 11 bases between. The CDR3 runs to 14 residues. Germline V gives CDR1 SGDLS, CDR2 YYNGEE. In nucleotides, the CDR3 is TGTGCCAGCAGCGTAATGGGGGCTGAAGATACGCAGTATTTT. Its translation is CASSVMGAEDTQYF.

This clonotype was detected only a few times. The chain recombines TRBV20-1 with TRBJ2-1, with a possible D match to TRBD2 (5 bases). The CDR3 is 15 residues long. The V gene's germline CDR1 is DFQATT and CDR2 SNEGSKA (reference sequence). Trimming cost V 6 bases and J 0 bases, with 15 bases left between them. CDR3 region: CSAILWESSYNEQFF. The CDR3 DNA reads as TGCAGTGCCATCCTTTGGGAGAGCTCCTACAATGAGCAGTTCTTC.

About this clonotype: A read error may explain this, as a much larger clone is one base away. The J gene is TRBJ2-2, the V gene TRBV11-2; 9 positions agree with TRBD1. The germline V gene encodes CDR1 SGHAT and CDR2 FQNNGV. The V gene end was trimmed by 4 bases and the J gene end by 7 bases; junction bases not matched to a gene: 7. The length of the CDR3 is 15 residues. The CDR3 region has the DNA TGTGCCAGCAGCTCGGGGACAGGGTGCCTCGGGGAGCTGTTTTTT. This translates into CASSSGTGCLGELFF.

This clonotype was counted only a few times. J is TRBJ1-5 and V is TRBV7-3, with D perhaps TRBD1 (6 bases). V gave up 3 bases and J gave up 7 bases, with 25 bases separating them. CDR1 is SGHTA, CDR2 FQGTGA, per germline. The CDR3 covers 18 residues. Here the CDR3 reads CASSLSLRTQGKEQPQHF. DNA of the CDR3: TGTGCCAGCAGCTTGTCCCTGAGGACCCAGGGGAAGGAACAGCCCCAGCATTTT.

This clonotype was counted only a few times. The chain carries TRBV19 and TRBJ1-5; no firm D call. The germline CDR1 and CDR2 sequences are LNHDA and SQIVND (reference sequence). V was shortened by 8 bases and J by 0 bases, with 8 bases between the two germline ends. CDR3 size: 13 residues. The CDR3 DNA sequence: TGTGCCAGTCGACTGTATAGCAATCAGCCCCAGCATTTT. Amino acids: CASRLYSNQPQHF.

This clonotype was counted many times. This rearrangement joins TRBV6-1 to TRBJ1-5; D uncertain. The CDR3 has 16 amino acids. Germline CDR1 MNHNS, CDR2 SASEGT. The V gene lost 3 bases and the J gene lost 7 bases, with 19 bases spanning the gap. The CDR3 here is CASSDPPGPAAQPQHF. Written as DNA, the CDR3 is TGTGCCAGCAGTGACCCCCCGGGTCCCGCGGCGCAGCCCCAGCATTTT.

The rearrangement uses TRBV13 and TRBJ1-4, with D hard to call. This CDR3 comprises 15 residues. Germline V gives CDR1 PRHDT, CDR2 FYEKMQ (reference sequence). V was shortened by 0 bases and J by 6 bases, with 11 bases between the two germline ends. CDR3 in amino acids: CASSLGTSAYEKLFF. Written as DNA, the CDR3 is TGTGCCAGCAGCTTAGGGACGTCGGCTTATGAAAAACTGTTTTTT.

The chain has TRBV6-2 or TRBV6-3 and TRBJ2-3; D may be TRBD1 or TRBD2 (5 bases each). CDR1 and CDR2 (germline): MNHEY, SVGEGT. V was shortened by 6 bases and J by 1 base, with 14 bases between the two germline ends. This CDR3 has 15 amino acids. In nucleotides, the CDR3 is TGTGCCAGCAGCGTGGGGGTGCGCGGCACAGATACGCAGTATTTT. Protein sequence: CASSVGVRGTDTQYF.

This clonotype came up many times. The chain combines TRBV10-3 with TRBJ2-7; 8 positions agree with TRBD1. The length of the CDR3 is 13 residues. Germline loops: CDR1 ENHRY, CDR2 SYGVKD. Losses at the gene ends were 7 bases for V and 0 bases for J; bases not matched to a gene: 2. Here the CDR3 DNA reads TGTGCCATCACCAGGGGGCTCTCCTACGAGCAGTACTTC. It is translated as CAITRGLSYEQYF.

The CDR3 region has the DNA TGCAGTGCCAGGGAAGGGGTTGGTCAGCCCCAGCATTTT. It codes for CSAREGVGQPQHF. V usage is TRBV20-1 and J usage is TRBJ1-5; D is possibly TRBD1 (5 bases). V was clipped by 6 bases and J by 6 bases, with 15 bases between them. The CDR3 extends over 13 amino acids. Germline CDR1 is DFQATT and CDR2 is SNEGSKA (reference sequence).